The clone carrying this T cell receptor (beta chain) was counted between two and nine times. This specimen belongs to a study of early T cells in non-severe SARS-CoV-2 infection. TCRdb recomputed calls from the 5' RACE reads with MiXCR, one row per CDR3 protein. The data hold approximately 66,000 distinct CDR3 sequences, with over 10% observed a single time. The V end was cut by 4 bases, the J end by 1 base, with 7 bases between. The germline CDR1 and CDR2 sequences are SQVTM and ANQGSEA. There are 12 residues in the CDR3. Source material: whole blood. The chain is built from TRBV29-1 and TRBJ1-1; a weak D match, TRBD1 (5 bases). This receptor was obtained from an adult who was a healthcare worker with PCR-confirmed SARS-CoV-2 infection or an uninfected control (not recorded which). CDR3 bases: TGCAGCGTTGCTGACAGGAACACTGAAGCTTTCTTT. It specifies CSVADRNTEAFF.